Described below is a single T cell receptor beta chain sequence and its context. The antigen is undetermined. These data originate in a study of blood T cells in healthy people across ages. Broader study findings: CMV status of donors was unknown, possibly confounding expanded clonotype changes. Older age coincided with a roughly linear decline in TCR beta diversity per million T cells.

Through a sample-barcoded 5' primer and a J-beta primer mix, a second PCR was run for roughly 6 to 11 cycles. Every sample gave at least 2.5 million paired-end reads containing CDR3. TCRdb reprocessed the 5' RACE reads with MiXCR, giving one entry per CDR3 protein. The sample records fewer than 2,000,000 distinct CDR3 sequences, 30% to 40% being singletons. Per the germline V gene, CDR1 is SSHAT and CDR2 is FNYEAQ (reference sequence). The CDR3 has 17 residues. Unmatched junction bases numbered 6, after V lost 1 base and J lost 6 bases. The receptor was derived from a woman aged 30 to 39 in good health. The sample consisted of blood. The gene calls are TRBV7-7 and TRBJ2-3; the match to TRBD2 covers 14 bases. The DNA of the CDR3 is TGTGCCAGCAGCTTAGAGGGACTAGCGGGGGCAGGGGATACGCAGTATTTT. Its protein product is CASSLEGLAGAGDTQYF.